The clone carrying this TCR beta chain was seen only once. This CDR3 has 14 residues. V dropped 6 bases and J dropped 4; count of bases not matched to a gene: 5. Looked up from germline, CDR1 is LNHDA and CDR2 is SQIVND (reference sequence). The entry originates in a study of control samples from healthy donors and cancer patients. Using immunoSEQ multiplex PCR, the repertoire was profiled, and TCRdb retains in-frame clones only, with some absent. The sample consists of around 250,000 clones, 82% of them appearing once. The chain employs TRBV19 and TRBJ1-1; 10 positions agree with TRBD1. The sequencing sample was made of PBMCs. The TCR comes from a woman aged 60-75 years with lung cancer. The CDR3 loop reads CASSWDRGGTEAFF. The CDR3 bases are TGTGCCAGTAGCTGGGACAGGGGCGGCACTGAAGCTTTCTTT.